This T cell receptor beta chain was identified in a study of vaccination effects on CD4 cells after COVID-19. Overall study context: Antigen-specific CD4+ T cells were expanded with viral peptide pools in the ViraFEST assay before sequencing. A few million PBMC per well were cultured with roughly 9 IU/ml IL-2 and roughly 10 ug/ml peptides.

Assay used: immunoSEQ multiplex PCR; TCRdb lists only in-frame clones, some missing. Of 45,000 to 60,000 clones listed, around 70% were seen once; the top ten hold around 6.7%. The table lists this clone with a count of one. Its specificity is unknown. Whole-study findings and limits: Healthy vaccinees' vaccine-induced clones included only 1 of 255 cross-reacting with common cold coronaviruses. Recruitment yielded few convalescent patients, and the study had no early post-infection timepoints.

Looked up from germline, CDR1 is KGHSH and CDR2 is LQKENI. Trimming left V 0 bases short and J 12 bases short, with 18 bases between. This CDR3 is built from 14 residues. An approximately ten-day culture period preceded the isolation of CD4+ T cells. Every participant took two doses of the BNT162b2 or mRNA-1273 vaccine. Source: CD4+ T cells from PBMCs cultured without peptide, taken after COVID-19 vaccination. The V and J genes are TRBV18 and TRBJ2-7; D ambiguous. The sequence came from a human donor who received a COVID-19 vaccine. CDR3 sequence (DNA): TGTGCCAGCTCACCACCGGGAAGTATCGGTCGAAGGTACTTC. Its translation is CASSPPGSIGRRYF.